The 28 T cell receptor beta chains reported below all come from one sample, sequenced in a study of shared clonotypes between healthy human individuals. Only in-frame clones appear in the TCRdb table, and some are missing; sequencing was by immunoSEQ multiplex PCR. The sample consists of around 500,000 clones, about 72% of them appearing once. The sample consisted of PBMCs. These receptors originate from a middle-aged woman in good health. Some clones in this sample may be carry-over from other donors' samples.

The CDR3 sequence: CASSSWTSGRLTGELFF. The CDR3 DNA reads as TGTGCCAGCAGTTCATGGACTAGCGGGAGACTCACCGGGGAGCTGTTTTTT. The V gene is TRBV7-2, the J gene TRBJ2-2; 13 bases align to TRBD2. The CDR3 covers 17 residues. The junction had 8 bases not matched to a gene; V was cut back by 6 bases and J by 4 bases. In germline, CDR1 is SGHTA, CDR2 FQGNSA.

V gene TRBV27 combines with J gene TRBJ2-1; 7 bases map to TRBD2. Germline CDR1 MNHEY, CDR2 SMNVEV (reference sequence). This CDR3 comprises 17 residues. V gave up 6 bases and J gave up 2 bases; unmatched junction bases: 13. CDR3 nucleotides: TGTGCCAGCAGCCCATATCCGGGACTATCGGCCTACAATGAGCAGTTCTTC. Translating gives CASSPYPGLSAYNEQFF.

V and J are TRBV2 and TRBJ2-5; 7 positions agree with TRBD1. The CDR3 sequence is 13 residues long. Germline CDR1 reads SNHLY; CDR2 reads FYNNEI. V shed 6 bases and J 5 bases; nucleotides not matched to a gene: 6. CDR3 bases: TGTGCCAGCAGGACAGGGTTGGGTGAGACCCAGTACTTC. Translation gives CASRTGLGETQYF.

The chain couples TRBV28 to TRBJ1-4, with a weak D call TRBD1 (5 bases). The CDR3 is 14 residues long. Germline-derived CDR1 and CDR2 are MDHEN and SYDVKM. Trimming took 2 bases from V and 10 from J, leaving 14 bases between them. The CDR3 DNA reads TGTGCCAGCAGTTTAGGACAAGGGAGGGGAAAACTGTTTTTT. Its protein product is CASSLGQGRGKLFF.

The chain has TRBV18 and TRBJ2-7; D uncertain. This CDR3 spans 13 amino acids. Trimming stripped 5 bases from V and 6 bases from J, with 14 bases between. Germline CDR1 reads KGHSH; CDR2 reads LQKENI. The CDR3 here is CASSRDVRTEQYF. The CDR3 DNA reads TGTGCCAGCTCAAGGGATGTCCGGACCGAGCAGTACTTC.

V usage is TRBV19 and J usage is TRBJ1-3, with D possibly matching TRBD1 (5 bases). Germline V CDR1 and CDR2: LNHDA, SQIVND (reference sequence). This CDR3 contains 15 residues. V shed 4 bases and J shed 2 bases, with 12 bases lying between them. The CDR3 loop reads CASSTSGFTGNTIYF. For the CDR3, the DNA is TGTGCCAGTAGTACCTCAGGGTTCACTGGAAACACCATATATTTT.

V usage is TRBV27 and J usage is TRBJ2-3, with a possible D match to TRBD1 (7 bases). V lost 5 bases and J lost 6, with 12 bases in between. The CDR3 sequence is 13 residues long. Germline CDR1 is MNHEY and CDR2 is SMNVEV (reference sequence). CDR3 residues: CASSTGAGDTQYF. DNA for the CDR3: TGTGCCAGCAGTACAGGGGCGGGGGATACGCAGTATTTT.

The rearrangement links TRBV4-1 to TRBJ2-2; D perhaps matches TRBD2 (7 bases). Germline V gene lookup returns CDR1 MGHRA and CDR2 YSYEKL. CDR3 length: 15 amino acids. Between the trimmed V and J ends, which lost 0 bases and 6 bases, there was a span of 11 bases. This CDR3 reads CASSQDFGGPGELFF. DNA of the CDR3: TGCGCCAGCAGCCAAGATTTCGGGGGGCCCGGGGAGCTGTTTTTT.

Here the CDR3 reads CATSRGGTGVYGYTF. In DNA, the CDR3 is TGTGCCACCAGCAGAGGGGGGACAGGGGTCTATGGCTACACCTTC. V gene TRBV15 combines with J gene TRBJ1-2; 10 bases are a match to TRBD1. Germline trimming cut 1 base from V and 4 bases from J; bases unmatched to any gene: 3. Germline loops: CDR1 LNHNV, CDR2 YYDKDF (reference sequence). This CDR3 is built from 15 residues.

The chain uses TRBV7-2 and TRBJ2-5; 7 nucleotides line up with TRBD1. Trimming took 3 bases from V and 1 from J; bases not matched to a gene: 5. The CDR3 runs to 15 residues. Germline loops: CDR1 SGHTA, CDR2 FQGNSA. The CDR3 nucleotides are TGTGCCAGCAGCTTCTACCGGGACAGCCAAGAGACCCAGTACTTC. It specifies CASSFYRDSQETQYF.

This chain joins TRBV18 and TRBJ1-2; 8 nucleotides align to TRBD1. Germline V gene lookup returns CDR1 KGHSH and CDR2 LQKENI. The CDR3 loop spans 12 amino acids. V lost 3 bases, J lost 12 bases, and 6 bases stayed unmatched. CDR3 sequence: CASSPPGQEHTF. The CDR3, as DNA: TGTGCCAGCTCACCCCCGGGACAGGAACACACCTTC.

Notes on this clone: The same CDR3 can be traced to other DNA sequences in this sample. The rearrangement links TRBV18 to TRBJ2-3, with unresolved D. Trimming shortened V by 3 bases and J by 0 bases, and 7 bases separated the two germline ends. The length of the CDR3 is 14 residues. Germline V gene data show CDR1 as KGHSH and CDR2 as LQKENI. The CDR3 DNA follows: TGTGCCAGCTCACCGGGCGCGAGCACAGATACGCAGTATTTT. It specifies CASSPGASTDTQYF.

V usage is TRBV11-2 and J usage is TRBJ2-1; 10 nucleotides align to TRBD2. CDR1 is SGHAT, CDR2 FQNNGV, per germline. This CDR3 is built from 16 residues. V was pared by 5 bases and J by 7 bases, with 11 bases of the junction left unmatched. As DNA, the CDR3 is TGTGCCAGCAGCCCATCTAGCGGGAGCAACTGGAATGAGCAGTTCTTC. It codes for CASSPSSGSNWNEQFF. Combining the CDR3 with reference TRBV11-2 and TRBJ2-1 gives the whole variable domain EAGVAQSPRYKIIEKRQSVAFWCNPISGHATLYWYQQILGQGPKLLIQFQNNGVVDDSQLPKDRFSAERLKGVDSTLKIQPAKLEDSAVYLCASSPSSGSNWNEQFFGPGTRLTVL.

As concerns this clone: Being one base from a much bigger clone, this may be a read error. DNA of the CDR3: TGTGCCTGGAATCGGCTGGGGAACACTGGAGCTTTCTTT. As protein: CAWNRLGNTGAFF. This rearrangement joins TRBV30 to TRBJ1-1; D unclear. Germline V lookup: CDR1 GTSNPN, CDR2 SVGIG (reference sequence). CDR3 size: 13 residues.

The rearrangement joins TRBV7-9 to TRBJ2-4; 12 bases match TRBD1. Per germline, CDR1 SEHNR and CDR2 FQNEAQ (reference sequence). CDR3 length: 18 amino acids. The V segment lost 4 bases and the J segment 0 bases; nucleotides outside the gene matches: 7. The CDR3 loop is CASSSSGTGGLAKNIQYF. CDR3 DNA: TGTGCCAGCAGCTCCTCCGGGACAGGGGGCCTAGCCAAAAACATTCAGTACTTC.

The gene calls are TRBV5-1 and TRBJ2-3; tentatively, D is TRBD1 (6 bases). Trimming took 4 bases from V and 3 from J, leaving 18 bases between them. The CDR3 consists of 16 residues. Germline V gene sequence: CDR1 SGHRS, CDR2 YFSETQ. This chain's CDR3 is CASSTGHRGKTDTQYF. CDR3 in DNA: TGCGCCAGCAGCACGGGACACCGAGGGAAGACAGATACGCAGTATTTT.

DNA of the CDR3: TGCGCCAGCAGCTTGGGAGGGAGAGAGACCCAGTACTTC. Protein sequence: CASSLGGRETQYF. This rearrangement joins TRBV5-1 to TRBJ2-5; tentative D call: TRBD2 (5 bases). Germline assignment: CDR1 SGHRS and CDR2 YFSETQ. V gave up 0 bases and J gave up 4 bases, with 7 bases separating them. This CDR3 has 13 amino acids.

V and J are TRBV5-5 and TRBJ1-2; 7 bases agree with TRBD1. CDR3 length: 14 amino acids. Per germline, CDR1 SGHKS and CDR2 YYEKEE (reference sequence). J gave up 8 bases and V 3 bases, and 10 bases lay outside the gene matches. In DNA, the CDR3 is TGTGCCAGCAGCTCCTCGGGACAGCTTGTCGGCTACACCTTC. Protein sequence: CASSSSGQLVGYTF.

V is TRBV7-2 and J is TRBJ1-5, with D perhaps TRBD1 (5 bases). CDR1 SGHTA and CDR2 FQGNSA come from the germline V gene. The length of the CDR3 is 15 residues. The V end was cut by 1 base, the J end by 3 bases, with 10 bases between. The CDR3 loop is CASSLEWGNNQPQHF. As DNA, the CDR3 is TGTGCCAGCAGCTTAGAGTGGGGGAACAATCAGCCCCAGCATTTT.

This clone appeared a few times. The J gene is TRBJ2-5, the V gene TRBV18, with a tentative D call TRBD1 (6 bases). The V end was cut by 1 base, the J end by 1 base, with 10 bases between. The CDR3 length is 15 residues. Germline values: CDR1 KGHSH, CDR2 LQKENI. The CDR3 region is CASSPRQEIQETQYF. In DNA, the CDR3 is TGTGCCAGCTCACCACGACAGGAGATCCAAGAGACCCAGTACTTC.

With regard to this clone: With only one base between it and a far larger clone, this is likely a read error. The chain couples TRBV29-1 to TRBJ2-2, with 12 bases aligning to TRBD2. CDR3 size: 16 residues. Germline CDR1 SQVTM, CDR2 ANQGSEA. The trim removed 6 bases at V and 4 bases at J, leaving 9 bases unmatched. The CDR3 here is CSVPMTSGSSTGELFF. The CDR3 nucleotides read TGCAGCGTCCCCATGACTAGCGGGAGCTCCACCGGGGAGCTGTTTTTT.

The CDR3 nucleotides are TGTGCCTGGAGTATGGAGGAAGCTTTCTTT. Residues: CAWSMEEAFF. The rearrangement links TRBV30 to TRBJ1-1, with D unclear. Germline V gene lookup returns CDR1 GTSNPN and CDR2 SVGIG (reference sequence). CDR3 length: 10 residues. The V end lost 2 bases, the J end lost 8 bases, and 6 bases lay between the germline ends.

The chain uses TRBV5-4 and TRBJ2-1; 9 nucleotides line up with TRBD1. Looked up from germline, CDR1 is SGHNT and CDR2 is YYREEE (reference sequence). V gave up 6 bases and J gave up 0 bases; unmatched junction bases: 4. CDR3 length equals 15 residues. CDR3 nucleotides: TGTGCCAGCATGCTGACAGGGGGCTCCTACAATGAGCAGTTCTTC. This encodes CASMLTGGSYNEQFF.

J is TRBJ2-7 and V is TRBV6-1; D is perhaps TRBD2 (6 bases). The CDR3 consists of 14 residues. The germline V and J ends were trimmed by 4 bases and 2 bases, with 12 bases remaining between them. Germline V gene sequence: CDR1 MNHNS, CDR2 SASEGT. CDR3 sequence (DNA): TGTGCCAGCAGTGCCGGGACTCGAGCCTACGAGCAGTACTTC. Its translation is CASSAGTRAYEQYF.

This clone was seen a handful of times. The chain is built from TRBV6-6 and TRBJ2-2; possibly TRBD2 for D (5 bases). The germline CDR1 and CDR2 sequences are MNHNY and SVGAGI (reference sequence). The length of the CDR3 is 15 residues. Between the trimmed V and J ends, which lost 5 bases and 0 bases, there was a span of 10 bases. CDR3 in DNA: TGTGCCAGCAGTATCCGGACTGCGAACACCGGGGAGCTGTTTTTT. This gives the protein CASSIRTANTGELFF.

CDR3 in DNA: TGTGCCAGCAGCTTAGGCAGGGGAGGAAACACTGAAGCTTTCTTT. It specifies CASSLGRGGNTEAFF. The chain joins TRBV7-6 to TRBJ1-1; perhaps TRBD1 as D (6 bases). Germline V gene lookup returns CDR1 SGHVS and CDR2 FNYEAQ. V gave up 1 base and J gave up 2 bases, with 11 bases separating them. The CDR3 has 15 amino acids.

This chain connects TRBV10-2 to TRBJ1-3, with unresolved D. There are 14 residues in the CDR3. The ends were cut back, 5 bases at V and 0 bases at J, with 8 bases in the middle. Germline values: CDR1 WSHSY, CDR2 SAAADI. CDR3 in DNA: TGCGCCAGCAGTCCTGAAATCTCTGGAAACACCATATATTTT. Translated, it gives CASSPEISGNTIYF.

This clone was detected a few times. The chain recombines TRBV6-5 with TRBJ2-1; 10 bases are a match to TRBD2. Germline V gene lookup returns CDR1 MNHEY and CDR2 SVGAGI. V dropped 6 bases and J dropped 2; count of bases not matched to a gene: 4. The CDR3 loop spans 15 amino acids. The CDR3 bases are TGTGCCAGCAGGCTCAGCGGGAGGGCCTACAATGAGCAGTTCTTC. The encoded protein is CASRLSGRAYNEQFF.